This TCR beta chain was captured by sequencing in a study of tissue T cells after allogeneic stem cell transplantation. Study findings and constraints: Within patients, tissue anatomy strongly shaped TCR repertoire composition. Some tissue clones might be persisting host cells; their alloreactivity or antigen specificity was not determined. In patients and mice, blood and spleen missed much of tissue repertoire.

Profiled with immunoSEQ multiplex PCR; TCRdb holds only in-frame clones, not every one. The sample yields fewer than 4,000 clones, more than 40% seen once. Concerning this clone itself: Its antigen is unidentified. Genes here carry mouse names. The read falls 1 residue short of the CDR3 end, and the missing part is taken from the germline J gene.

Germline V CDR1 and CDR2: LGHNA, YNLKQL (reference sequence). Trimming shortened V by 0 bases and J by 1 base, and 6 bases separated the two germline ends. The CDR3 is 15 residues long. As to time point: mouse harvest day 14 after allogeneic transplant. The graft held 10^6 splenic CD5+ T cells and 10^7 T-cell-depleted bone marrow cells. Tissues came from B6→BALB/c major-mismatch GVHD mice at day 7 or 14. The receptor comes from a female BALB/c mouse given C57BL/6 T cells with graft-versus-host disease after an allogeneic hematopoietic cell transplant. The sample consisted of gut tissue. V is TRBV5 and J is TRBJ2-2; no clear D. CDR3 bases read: TGTGCCAGCAGCCAAGAGGCCGTAAACACCGGGCAGCTCTAC. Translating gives CASSQEAVNTGQLY. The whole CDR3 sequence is CASSQEAVNTGQLYF.